The clone carrying this T cell receptor (beta chain) was seen a few times. Its specificity is not known. Patients were aged 18 to 65, had disease duration under 2 months, and had newly diagnosed hyperthyroidism. Using around 10 ml of fresh peripheral blood, PBMCs were prepared. The data were taken from a study of T cells in Graves' hyperthyroidism and ophthalmopathy. Amplification of TCR beta CDR3 regions used RNA as the template. TCR CDR3 regions were first amplified by RT-PCR with HTBI primers. MiXCR, run by TCRdb on the multiplex PCR reads, gives a single entry per CDR3 protein. The sample includes about 500,000 distinct CDR3 sequences, 13% to 15% seen only once; the top ten take 15% to 20%. This CDR3 has 13 residues. Trimming took 7 bases from V and 6 from J, leaving 13 bases between them. Germline loops: CDR1 SNHLY, CDR2 FYNNEI. Study-wide points: The model's output predicted ophthalmopathy at a median of around 7 months prior to onset. Most thyroid clonotypes that were expanded above 0.001 also turned up in blood.

Material: blood. This receptor was identified in a woman younger than 35 with Graves' hyperthyroidism. This sequence joins TRBV2 and TRBJ1-5; TRBD1 might be the D (5 bases). CDR3 sequence (DNA): TGTGCCAGCACCCCGGGGGGGAGTCAGCCCCAGCATTTT. This sequence encodes CASTPGGSQPQHF.